This T cell receptor (beta chain) was identified in a study of T cell responses to AZD1222 COVID-19 vaccine. Regarding the study as a whole: Clonal diversity may have been underestimated in mostly white British donors. Spike-specific TCR breadth and depth went up after people got two AZD1222 doses.

The CDR3 contains 13 residues. With 5 bases removed from V and 3 bases from J, the gap between germline ends came to 10 bases. Germline-derived CDR1 and CDR2 are MDHEN and SYDVKM. Repertoires were generated with immunoSEQ multiplex PCR, while TCRdb's copy carries only in-frame clones and drops some. The table lists 190,000 or so clones, approximately 95% of them singletons. With respect to this clone: Its antigen is as yet unknown.

Both about-4-week and about-12-week second-dose recipients were combined. Sequenced here: peripheral blood, sampled 28 days after the second AZD1222 dose. The chain carries TRBV28 and TRBJ1-1; TRBD1 might be the D (5 bases). The TCR originated in an adult who received the AZD1222 COVID-19 vaccine. This CDR3 is CASSAQGYTEAFF. In nucleotides, the CDR3 is TGTGCCAGCAGTGCTCAGGGTTACACTGAAGCTTTCTTT.